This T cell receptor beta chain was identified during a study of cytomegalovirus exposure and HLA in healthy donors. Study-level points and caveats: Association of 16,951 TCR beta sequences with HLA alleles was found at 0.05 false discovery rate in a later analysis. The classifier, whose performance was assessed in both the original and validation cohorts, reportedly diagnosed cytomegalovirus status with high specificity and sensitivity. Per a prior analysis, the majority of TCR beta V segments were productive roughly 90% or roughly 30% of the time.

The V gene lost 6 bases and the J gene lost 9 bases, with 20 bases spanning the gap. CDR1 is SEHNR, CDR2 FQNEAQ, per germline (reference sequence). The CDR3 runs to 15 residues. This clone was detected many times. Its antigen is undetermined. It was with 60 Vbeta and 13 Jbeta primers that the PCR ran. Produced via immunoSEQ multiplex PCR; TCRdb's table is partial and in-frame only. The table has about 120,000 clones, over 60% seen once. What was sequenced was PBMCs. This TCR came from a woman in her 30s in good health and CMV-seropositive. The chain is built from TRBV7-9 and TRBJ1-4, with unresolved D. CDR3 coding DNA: TGTGCCAGCAGACCACCTTTTAGAGGAGGGAAAAAACTGTTTTTT. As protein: CASRPPFRGGKKLFF.